Following are 18 T cell receptor beta chains from one sample sequenced in a study of T-cell memory formation after mild COVID-19. Each CDR3 protein gets one entry after TCRdb re-called the 5' RACE reads with MiXCR. The sample shows some 100,000 distinct CDR3 sequences, around 10% of them seen only once. Sequenced material: PBMCs or a T cell subset sorted from them (not recorded which). Receptors were obtained from a man younger than 30 who had mild COVID-19 (a few samples of this study predate the infection). Cell type and time point are not known.

V gene TRBV29-1 combines with J gene TRBJ1-1; no definite D call. The germline V and J ends were trimmed by 2 bases and 0 bases, with 7 bases remaining between them. The CDR3 is made up of 13 amino acids. Germline V gene sequence: CDR1 SQVTM, CDR2 ANQGSEA. CDR3 bases: TGCAGCGTTGAACACGGCTTGAACACTGAAGCTTTCTTT. The encoded protein is CSVEHGLNTEAFF.

This sequence joins TRBV12-3 or TRBV12-4 and TRBJ1-1, with a tentative D call TRBD1 (5 bases). This CDR3 contains 16 residues. V lost 1 base and J lost 5, with 17 bases in between. CDR3 residues: CASSLGGPPVGTEAFF. The CDR3 coding sequence is TGTGCCAGCAGTTTAGGGGGACCGCCGGTGGGGACTGAAGCTTTCTTT.

This clonotype was seen only a few times. The CDR3 reads CASSFGVAGAYEQYF. CDR3 nucleotide sequence: TGTGCCAGCAGCTTTGGAGTAGCGGGGGCCTACGAGCAGTACTTC. V usage is TRBV7-3 and J usage is TRBJ2-7; 9 bases match TRBD2. CDR1 is SGHTA, CDR2 FQGTGA, per germline. The V and J ends lost 3 bases and 2 bases, in that order; junction bases with no gene match: 5. This CDR3 region has 15 residues.

This clonotype was picked up a small number of times. CDR3 region: CASSLETDRPLRVSPLHF. CDR3 nucleotide sequence: TGTGCCAGCAGCTTAGAGACAGACAGGCCCCTGAGGGTCTCACCCCTCCACTTT. J is TRBJ1-6 and V is TRBV7-8, with a tentative D call TRBD1 (6 bases). Looked up from germline, CDR1 is SGHVS and CDR2 is FQNEAQ. Between the trimmed V and J ends, which lost 1 base and 10 bases, there was a span of 23 bases. The CDR3 has 18 amino acids. The full variable domain, with the rest looked up from reference TRBV7-8 and TRBJ1-6, is GAGVSQSPRYKVAKRGQDVALRCDPISGHVSLFWYQQALGQGPEFLTYFQNEAQLDKSGLPSDRFFAERPEGSVSTLKIQRTQQEDSAVYLCASSLETDRPLRVSPLHFGNGTRLTVT.

This chain connects TRBV4-1 to TRBJ2-7; 12 bases agree with TRBD2. V dropped 0 bases and J dropped 7; count of bases not matched to a gene: 4. CDR3 length equals 15 residues. The germline V gene encodes CDR1 MGHRA and CDR2 YSYEKL. The CDR3 sequence is CASSQDLAGGREQYF. CDR3 DNA: TGCGCCAGCAGCCAAGATCTAGCGGGGGGGCGTGAGCAGTACTTC.

The V call is TRBV5-1, the J call TRBJ2-3; TRBD2 might be the D (6 bases). The CDR3 contains 15 residues. Germline assignment: CDR1 SGHRS and CDR2 YFSETQ. Trimming stripped 5 bases from V and 2 bases from J, with 15 bases between. CDR3 loop: CASSKLGLTTDTQYF. DNA for the CDR3: TGCGCCAGCAGTAAGCTGGGACTTACCACAGATACGCAGTATTTT.

The genes are TRBV19 and TRBJ1-6, with D possibly matching TRBD1 (6 bases). Germline-derived CDR1 and CDR2 are LNHDA and SQIVND (reference sequence). Trimming took 8 bases from V and 7 from J, leaving 12 bases between them. The CDR3 is 13 amino acids. The CDR3: CASGTGMNSPLHF. The CDR3, as DNA: TGTGCCAGTGGAACAGGGATGAATTCACCCCTCCACTTT.

The chain links TRBV5-1 to TRBJ2-1; 7 nucleotides align to TRBD1. The V and J ends lost 0 bases and 6 bases, in that order; junction bases with no gene match: 9. This CDR3 has 16 amino acids. Germline assignment: CDR1 SGHRS and CDR2 YFSETQ. The CDR3 here is CASSLAEGQPFNEQFF. In DNA form, the CDR3 reads TGCGCCAGCAGCTTGGCCGAGGGACAGCCCTTCAATGAGCAGTTCTTC.

V usage is TRBV7-2 and J usage is TRBJ2-6, with unresolved D. Deletions cut 11 bases from V and 2 bases from J, with 10 bases between. Per the germline V gene, CDR1 is SGHTA and CDR2 is FQGNSA. This CDR3 has 13 amino acids. The CDR3 bases are TGTGCCTCCAAGTCCCCTGGGGCCAACGTCCTGACTTTC. It codes for CASKSPGANVLTF.

This clonotype was observed at least ten times. This chain connects TRBV12-3 or TRBV12-4 to TRBJ2-7; TRBD2 is a possible D gene (6 bases). V lost 3 bases and J lost 2, with 8 bases in between. The CDR3 is 13 amino acids. CDR3 sequence: CASSLGLTYEQYF. Written as DNA, the CDR3 is TGTGCCAGCAGTTTGGGACTGACCTACGAGCAGTACTTC.

The sample holds a few counts of this clonotype. The rearrangement uses TRBV7-9 and TRBJ2-5; D is possibly TRBD2 (5 bases). The CDR3 runs to 15 residues. Germline V CDR1 and CDR2: SEHNR, FQNEAQ (reference sequence). The V end lost 2 bases, the J end lost 5 bases, and 15 bases lay between the germline ends. The CDR3 DNA is TGTGCCAGCAGCTTAATCGAGGCTAGCAGGGAGACCCAGTACTTC. Translated: CASSLIEASRETQYF. The full variable domain, completed using reference TRBV7-9 and TRBJ2-5, is DTGVSQNPRHKITKRGQNVTFRCDPISEHNRLYWYRQTLGQGPEFLTYFQNEAQLEKSRLLSDRFSAERPKGSFSTLEIQRTEQGDSAMYLCASSLIEASRETQYFGPGTRLLVL.

V is TRBV4-2 and J is TRBJ2-2; D remains unclear. Trimming removed 4 bases at V and 7 bases at J, with 13 bases between. CDR3 length: 14 residues. Germline V gene data show CDR1 as LGHNA and CDR2 as YNFKEQ. CDR3 sequence reads: CASSPRVPGGELFF. For the CDR3, the DNA is TGTGCCAGCAGCCCCCGAGTCCCAGGCGGGGAGCTGTTTTTT.

This clonotype has at least ten counts. J is TRBJ2-1 and V is TRBV28, with TRBD2 as a possible D gene (5 bases). Per germline, CDR1 MDHEN and CDR2 SYDVKM. The length of the CDR3 is 14 residues. Trimming cost V 3 bases and J 7 bases, with 13 bases left between them. This chain's CDR3 is CASSFRTRTNEQFF. In DNA form, the CDR3 reads TGTGCCAGCAGTTTTAGAACTAGGACGAATGAGCAGTTCTTC.

This clonotype was seen repeatedly, ten times or more. The genes are TRBV4-3 and TRBJ2-3; D gene ambiguous. Between the trimmed V and J ends, which lost 3 bases and 4 bases, there was a span of 5 bases. Looked up from germline, CDR1 is LGHNA and CDR2 is YSLEER. This CDR3 region has 12 residues. The CDR3, as DNA: TGCGCCAGCAGCCAGACTGCAGATACGCAGTATTTT. As protein: CASSQTADTQYF.

The J gene is TRBJ2-5, the V gene TRBV29-1, with D perhaps TRBD2 (5 bases). V was trimmed by 5 bases and J by 1 base, leaving 8 bases between them. CDR1 is SQVTM, CDR2 ANQGSEA, per germline. The CDR3 has 12 residues. The CDR3 bases are TGCAGCGTTTGGCGGGCCCAAGAGACCCAGTACTTC. Protein product: CSVWRAQETQYF. The full variable domain, rest sourced from reference TRBV29-1 and TRBJ2-5, is SAVISQKPSRDICQRGTSLTIQCQVDSQVTMMFWYRQQPGQSLTLIATANQGSEATYESGFVIDKFPISRPNLTFSTLTVSNMSPEDSSIYLCSVWRAQETQYFGPGTRLLVL.

This clonotype was seen at least ten times. The genes are TRBV7-6 and TRBJ2-7; no clear D. The germline V and J ends were trimmed by 7 bases and 6 bases, with 22 bases remaining between them. The CDR3 is 15 residues long. The germline V gene encodes CDR1 SGHVS and CDR2 FNYEAQ. The CDR3 region is CASIRLPPSRSEQYV. CDR3 nucleotide sequence: TGTGCCAGCATCCGACTTCCCCCATCAAGGTCCGAGCAGTACGTC.

The sample holds many counts of this clonotype. The CDR3 nucleotides read TGCAGTGCCAGGGAGAACACTGAAGCTTTCTTT. Its protein is CSARENTEAFF. The chain is built from TRBV20-1 and TRBJ1-1; tentative D call: TRBD1 (5 bases). The CDR3 extends over 11 amino acids. The V and J ends lost 6 bases and 1 base respectively, with 6 bases between them. CDR1 and CDR2 (germline): DFQATT, SNEGSKA (reference sequence).

This sequence joins TRBV9 and TRBJ2-4, with TRBD2 matching 7 bases. The CDR3 is 13 residues long. The germline V gene encodes CDR1 SGDLS and CDR2 YYNGEE. V lost 3 bases, J lost 5 bases, and 2 bases stayed unmatched. The CDR3 sequence: CASSESGENIQYF. CDR3 DNA sequence: TGTGCCAGCAGCGAGAGCGGGGAAAACATTCAGTACTTC.